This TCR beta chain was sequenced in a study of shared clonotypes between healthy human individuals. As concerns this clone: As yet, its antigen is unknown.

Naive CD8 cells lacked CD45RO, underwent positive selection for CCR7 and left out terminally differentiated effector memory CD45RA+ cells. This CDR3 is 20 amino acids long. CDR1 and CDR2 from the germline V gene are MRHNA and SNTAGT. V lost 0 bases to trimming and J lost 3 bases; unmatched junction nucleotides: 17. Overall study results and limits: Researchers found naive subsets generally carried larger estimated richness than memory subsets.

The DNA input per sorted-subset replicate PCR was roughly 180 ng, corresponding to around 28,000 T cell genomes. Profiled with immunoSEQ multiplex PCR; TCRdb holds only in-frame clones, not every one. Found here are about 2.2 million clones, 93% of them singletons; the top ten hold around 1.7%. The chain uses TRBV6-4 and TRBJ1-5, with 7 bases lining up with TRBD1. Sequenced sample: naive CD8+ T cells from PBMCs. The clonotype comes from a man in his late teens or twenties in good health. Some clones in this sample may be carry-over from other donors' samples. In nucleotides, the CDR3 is TGTGCCAGCAGTGACTCTTACCCAACCCGGGACAGAAGGCTCAATCAGCCCCAGCATTTT. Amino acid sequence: CASSDSYPTRDRRLNQPQHF.